One and the same sample provided the 19 T cell receptor beta chains below, sequenced in a study of siplizumab effects on memory and regulatory T cells (dated 2019 in TCRdb). Cells from the mixed lymphocyte reactions were cocultured for five to seven days at 37 degrees C. Library construction relied on the immunoSEQ multiplex PCR assay. TCRdb's version of the immuneACCESS table is confined to in-frame rearrangements and falls short of the full clone set. An unresolved V gene accounts for under half of the shortfall where checked; the remainder is of unknown origin. This sample gives 9,000 to 13,000 clones in total; around 46% of them show up just once. Around a fifth of the sample lies in the top ten. These receptors' antigens are unknown. The sample taken for sequencing was CFSE-low (dividing) CD4+ T cells sorted from an allogeneic mixed lymphocyte reaction. These receptors were taken from a human donor in good health; the cells came from an allogeneic mixed lymphocyte reaction.

This rearrangement joins TRBV29-1 to TRBJ1-2; possibly TRBD1 for D (6 bases). The V gene lost 4 bases and the J gene lost 4 bases, with 10 bases spanning the gap. CDR3 length: 12 residues. Germline V gene sequence: CDR1 SQVTM, CDR2 ANQGSEA. CDR3 bases: TGCAGCGTTGGATCACAGGGCTATGGCTACACCTTC. Translation gives CSVGSQGYGYTF. The full variable domain, completed using reference TRBV29-1 and TRBJ1-2, is SAVISQKPSRDICQRGTSLTIQCQVDSQVTMMFWYRQQPGQSLTLIATANQGSEATYESGFVIDKFPISRPNLTFSTLTVSNMSPEDSSIYLCSVGSQGYGYTFGSGTRLTVV.

This chain connects TRBV25-1 to TRBJ2-3; no clear D. Trimming removed 1 base from V and 0 bases from J, with 11 bases in between. The length of the CDR3 is 16 residues. Looked up from germline, CDR1 is MGHDK and CDR2 is SYGVNS. CDR3 DNA: TGTGCCAGCAGTGAATTAGGCGCGAGTAGCACAGATACGCAGTATTTT. The encoded protein is CASSELGASSTDTQYF. Supplemented by reference TRBV25-1 and TRBJ2-3, the full variable domain reads EADIYQTPRYLVIGTGKKITLECSQTMGHDKMYWYQQDPGMELHLIHYSYGVNSTEKGDLSSESTVSRIRTEHFPLTLESARPSHTSQYLCASSELGASSTDTQYFGPGTRLTVL.

This clone came up a few times. The chain carries TRBV27 and TRBJ2-7; 7 bases are shared with TRBD1. V lost 3 bases to trimming and J lost 2 bases; unmatched junction nucleotides: 7. The CDR3 is 15 residues long. The germline CDR1 and CDR2 sequences are MNHEY and SMNVEV (reference sequence). In DNA form, the CDR3 reads TGTGCCAGCAGTTTCCAGGGGGTAAATACCTACGAGCAGTACTTC. Its translation is CASSFQGVNTYEQYF.

This clone was found a few times. The CDR3, as DNA: TGTGCCAGCAGCTCTGGCGGGGTCGGGGATGAGCAGTTCTTC. Amino acid sequence: CASSSGGVGDEQFF. The V call is TRBV11-3, the J call TRBJ2-1, with D perhaps TRBD2 (6 bases). Trimming took 4 bases from V and 8 from J, leaving 15 bases between them. The CDR3 loop spans 14 amino acids. CDR1 and CDR2 (germline): SGHNT, YENEEA. The whole variable domain, filled in from reference TRBV11-3 and TRBJ2-1, reads EAGVVQSPRYKIIEKKQPVAFWCNPISGHNTLYWYLQNLGQGPELLIRYENEEAVDDSQLPKDRFSAERLKGVDSTLKIQPAELGDSAVYLCASSSGGVGDEQFFGPGTRLTVL.

This clone turned up a few times. The J gene is TRBJ2-7, the V gene TRBV5-1, with 9 bases that match TRBD1. This CDR3 has 14 amino acids. Germline V gives CDR1 SGHRS, CDR2 YFSETQ. V gave up 4 bases and J gave up 4 bases; unmatched junction bases: 6. Written as DNA, the CDR3 is TGCGCCAGCAGCCTGGGGGGACAGGGATACGAGCAGTACTTC. This codes for CASSLGGQGYEQYF.

This clone is labeled as medium-sized. This sequence joins TRBV11-2 and TRBJ1-3, with no clear D. V gave up 5 bases and J gave up 4 bases, with 6 bases separating them. CDR1 SGHAT and CDR2 FQNNGV come from the germline V gene. CDR3 length: 12 amino acids. The CDR3: CASSAQGNTIYF. CDR3 in DNA: TGTGCCAGCAGCGCACAAGGAAACACCATATATTTT.

V and J are TRBV28 and TRBJ2-7; D possibly uses TRBD1 or TRBD2 (6 bases each). CDR1 is MDHEN and CDR2 is SYDVKM in the germline V gene. This CDR3 contains 15 residues. Between the trimmed V and J ends, which lost 7 bases and 2 bases, there was a span of 18 bases. In DNA form, the CDR3 reads TGTGCCAGCACCTTAGGGGGGAGGAGCACCTACGAGCAGTACTTC. As protein: CASTLGGRSTYEQYF.

As regards this clone: Germline is not matched at one junction end, which may reflect a read error. J is TRBJ1-3 and V is TRBV5-1; D is unclear. This CDR3 has 14 amino acids. Germline CDR1 is SGHRS and CDR2 is YFSETQ. DNA of the CDR3: TGCACCAGCAGCTTGGGAGAAGCTGGAAACACCATATATTTT. This codes for CTSSLGEAGNTIYF.

The chain recombines TRBV2 with TRBJ2-5; unclear D gene. V shed 6 bases and J shed 5 bases, with 13 bases lying between them. Germline CDR1 and CDR2: SNHLY and FYNNEI. The CDR3 contains 13 residues. Here the CDR3 reads CASRVNSPETQYF. DNA for the CDR3: TGTGCCAGCAGGGTGAATAGCCCGGAGACCCAGTACTTC.

The J gene is TRBJ2-1, the V gene TRBV5-1; tentative D call: TRBD2 (6 bases). CDR3 length: 15 residues. Between the trimmed V and J ends, which lost 1 base and 3 bases, there was a span of 11 bases. CDR1 SGHRS and CDR2 YFSETQ come from the germline V gene. The CDR3 DNA reads as TGCGCCAGCAGCTTGAATAGCGGAAACTACAATGAGCAGTTCTTC. Protein: CASSLNSGNYNEQFF.

This clone was observed a few times. The rearrangement links TRBV5-1 to TRBJ2-3; D gene unclear. The length of the CDR3 is 15 residues. Germline V lookup: CDR1 SGHRS, CDR2 YFSETQ. V was clipped by 3 bases and J by 2 bases, with 13 bases between them. CDR3 in DNA: TGCGCCAGCAGCTCGACAACATCTCCCACAGATACGCAGTATTTT. This sequence encodes CASSSTTSPTDTQYF. The full variable domain, its missing parts supplied by reference TRBV5-1 and TRBJ2-3, is KAGVTQTPRYLIKTRGQQVTLSCSPISGHRSVSWYQQTPGQGLQFLFEYFSETQRNKGNFPGRFSGRQFSNSRSEMNVSTLELGDSALYLCASSSTTSPTDTQYFGPGTRLTVL.

V usage is TRBV9 and J usage is TRBJ2-2; D is perhaps TRBD1 (6 bases). CDR3 size: 14 residues. Germline lookup yields CDR1 SGDLS and CDR2 YYNGEE. Between the trimmed V and J ends, which lost 4 bases and 7 bases, there was a span of 14 bases. CDR3 sequence reads: CASSTRQVVGELFF. CDR3 DNA sequence: TGTGCCAGCAGCACCCGACAGGTAGTCGGGGAGCTGTTTTTT. The full variable domain, completed using reference TRBV9 and TRBJ2-2, is DSGVTQTPKHLITATGQRVTLRCSPRSGDLSVYWYQQSLDQGLQFLIQYYNGEERAKGNILERFSAQQFPDLHSELNLSSLELGDSALYFCASSTRQVVGELFFGEGSRLTVL.

V usage is TRBV15 and J usage is TRBJ2-2; D uncertain. V lost 0 bases, J lost 5 bases, and 4 bases lay in between. This CDR3 spans 13 amino acids. CDR1 is LNHNV, CDR2 YYDKDF, per germline (reference sequence). CDR3 DNA sequence: TGTGCCACCAGCAGAGAGTTTACCGGGGAGCTGTTTTTT. Protein: CATSREFTGELFF. Together with reference TRBV15 and TRBJ2-2, the CDR3 gives the full variable domain: DAMVIQNPRYQVTQFGKPVTLSCSQTLNHNVMYWYQQKSSQAPKLLFHYYDKDFNNEADTPDNFQSRRPNTSFCFLDIRSPGLGDTAMYLCATSREFTGELFFGEGSRLTVL.

The chain recombines TRBV30 with TRBJ2-1; D gene unclear. Germline CDR1 and CDR2: GTSNPN and SVGIG (reference sequence). Trimming removed 3 bases at V and 6 bases at J, with 9 bases between. The CDR3 contains 12 residues. CDR3 loop: CAWRYGVNEQFF. CDR3 sequence (DNA): TGTGCCTGGAGGTACGGTGTCAATGAGCAGTTCTTC.

V is TRBV2 and J is TRBJ2-7, with D maybe TRBD1 (6 bases). V lost 7 bases to trimming and J lost 7 bases, with 17 bases between them. The CDR3 is 13 residues long. Germline CDR1 and CDR2: SNHLY and FYNNEI. CDR3 loop: CASNQQGVQEQYF. CDR3 coding DNA: TGTGCCAGCAATCAACAGGGAGTACAGGAGCAGTACTTC.

Comments on this clone: The germline gene is not matched at one end of the junction; a read error may be the cause. The chain combines TRBV6-4 with TRBJ2-4; D not resolved. In germline, CDR1 is MRHNA, CDR2 SNTAGT. This CDR3 contains 16 residues. The CDR3 DNA follows: TGTGCCAGCACTGACAATCCCGCGGTAGCCAAAAACATTCAGTACTTC. Translated, it gives CASTDNPAVAKNIQYF.

The chain couples TRBV20-1 to TRBJ2-3; 8 nucleotides align to TRBD2. V dropped 6 bases and J dropped 8; count of bases not matched to a gene: 4. CDR1 is DFQATT, CDR2 SNEGSKA, per germline (reference sequence). The CDR3 runs 11 residues. The CDR3 DNA reads TGCAGTGCGCGACTAGCGTCTACGCAGTATTTT. The encoded protein is CSARLASTQYF.

This clone was recorded a few times. The rearrangement joins TRBV7-3 to TRBJ2-1; D is undetermined. CDR3 length: 14 residues. The germline gives CDR1 SGHTA, CDR2 FQGTGA. Trimming took 1 base from V and 1 from J, leaving 5 bases between them. The DNA for the CDR3 is TGTGCCAGCAGCTTAAGAGGTTCCTACAATGAGCAGTTCTTC. Encoded protein: CASSLRGSYNEQFF.

The CDR3 here is CASSLLAGGPSHPYNEQFF. In DNA, the CDR3 is TGCGCCAGCAGCTTATTAGCGGGAGGGCCCTCCCACCCCTACAATGAGCAGTTCTTC. The chain recombines TRBV5-1 with TRBJ2-1, with 11 nucleotides matching TRBD2. Germline-derived CDR1 and CDR2 are SGHRS and YFSETQ. The CDR3 covers 19 residues. Trimming removed 2 bases from V and 2 bases from J; junction bases left unmatched: 12.